The present entry profiles one T cell receptor beta chain with its context. Its target is unknown. It was via CD45RO/CCR7/CD25/CD127/CD95/CD27 that CD4+ naive, central memory, regulatory and stem cell-like memory cells were sorted. This sample was included in a study of beta chain features in type 1 diabetes. About the study: Age and gender were similar between patients and healthy donors, as were cell yields.

The investigators reverse transcribed all of the isolated RNA, so they sequenced expressed TCRB transcripts. For naive, central memory and regulatory T cell samples, reads averaged about 3.5 million. Clones were sequenced by immunoSEQ multiplex PCR, and TCRdb holds only the in-frame ones, with some missing. The table lists 120,000 or so clones, roughly 17% of them singletons, with 2.6% in the top ten. Study-wide results and limits: Small HLA sub-analyses could not settle whether HLA shapes TCRB rearrangement. Shorter TCRB CDR3s, moderately but significantly so, marked every one of the four CD4+ subsets in Type 1 diabetes patients.

The CDR3 length is 17 residues. Germline CDR1 is MNHEY and CDR2 is SMNVEV (reference sequence). Trimming removed 2 bases from V and 4 bases from J, with 20 bases in between. What was sequenced was central memory CD4+ T cells from blood. The clonotype was recovered from a young man with type 1 diabetes. The chain uses TRBV27 and TRBJ1-1, with a tentative D call TRBD1 (6 bases). As DNA, the CDR3 is TGTGCCAGCAGTTTAAAAGGACAGTCCGTTCGTGGCACTGAAGCTTTCTTT. Translation gives CASSLKGQSVRGTEAFF.